This TCR beta chain originates from a study of cytotoxic CD8 clonotypes in ibrutinib-treated CLL. Overall study findings and caveats: The public clonotypes identified were infrequent and showed contraction or stability on treatment.

V was clipped by 1 base and J by 6 bases, with 9 bases between them. Germline loops: CDR1 LNHNV, CDR2 YYDKDF (reference sequence). The CDR3 sequence is 13 residues long. Remarks on this clone: Antigen: not known.

Generated by immunoSEQ multiplex PCR, the TCRdb table keeps only in-frame clones and is missing some. The table records 15,000 to 20,000 clones, approximately 81% of them present only once. The source was PBMCs, collected before ibrutinib treatment. The gene calls are TRBV15 and TRBJ1-2, with D perhaps TRBD1 (5 bases). The TCR was taken from a human donor with chronic lymphocytic leukemia. The CDR3 protein is CATSRVGGDGYTF. The DNA for the CDR3 is TGTGCCACCAGCAGAGTTGGAGGGGATGGCTACACCTTC.